The 22 T cell receptor beta chains given below trace back to one sample, sequenced in a study of T cells in women clearing cervical HPV infection. Here immunoSEQ multiplex PCR was the method, and the copy in TCRdb shows in-frame clones only, minus some. The sample is made up of over 30,000 clones, and the top ten hold approximately 6.6% of it. The source material was blood buffy coat. The receptors stem from a woman aged 18 to 75 with a cervical HPV16 infection that either progressed to CIN3+ or cleared (not recorded which).

Worth noting for this clone: The read falls 3 residues short of the CDR3 end, and the missing part is taken from the germline J gene. The V and J genes are TRBV27 and TRBJ2-5, with D perhaps TRBD1 (5 bases). Germline assignment: CDR1 MNHEY and CDR2 SMNVEV (reference sequence). V lost 6 bases and J lost 2, with 10 bases in between. This CDR3 is built from 13 residues. Here the CDR3 reads CASRVPGQETQYF. CDR3 DNA (partial): TGTGCCAGCAGGGTCCCAGGGCAAGAGACC.

Of note for this clone: The CDR3 goes on 3 residues after the read ends, and that part is filled in from the germline J gene. The chain carries TRBV5-1 and TRBJ2-3; tentatively, D is TRBD2 (5 bases). CDR1 and CDR2 from the germline V gene are SGHRS and YFSETQ. V was clipped by 4 bases and J by 2 bases, with 14 bases between them. The CDR3 loop spans 15 amino acids. The CDR3 spells CASSPAGPYTDTQYF. The DNA read from the CDR3 is TGCGCCAGCAGCCCGGCGGGTCCCTACACAGATACG.

Concerning this clone itself: The read stops 3 residues short of the end of the CDR3; the missing end is completed from the germline J gene. The J gene is TRBJ1-1, the V gene TRBV11-2; perhaps TRBD1 as D (6 bases). The V end lost 6 bases, the J end lost 6 bases, and 20 bases lay between the germline ends. CDR1 and CDR2 from the germline V gene are SGHAT and FQNNGV. This CDR3 is built from 15 residues. CDR3 protein: CASSLTGFPKAEAFF. The DNA read from the CDR3 is TGTGCCAGCAGTCTTACAGGGTTCCCGAAGGCTGAA.

With respect to this clone: The junction shows a germline mismatch at one end, possibly a read error. The CDR3 goes on 3 residues after the read ends, and that part is filled in from the germline J gene. V is TRBV7-9 and J is TRBJ1-2; D uncertain. The CDR3 contains 14 residues. Germline CDR1 is SEHNR and CDR2 is FQNEAQ (reference sequence). CDR3 bases read: TGTGCCAGCACCTTAACCCCTGCCGGCTATGGC. It is translated as CASTLTPAGYG. The whole CDR3 region reads CASTLTPAGYGYTF.

Remarks on this clone: The read ends 3 residues shy of where the CDR3 ends; the end is completed using the germline J gene. The chain carries TRBV30 and TRBJ2-5, with D possibly called TRBD1 or TRBD2 (5 bases each). This CDR3 is built from 13 residues. V gave up 0 bases and J gave up 5 bases, with 10 bases separating them. The germline CDR1 and CDR2 sequences are GTSNPN and SVGIG (reference sequence). The CDR3 loop reads CAWSVREGETQYF. The DNA read from the CDR3 is TGTGCCTGGAGTGTTCGTGAGGGGGAGACC.

Note on this clone: With the read ending 3 residues before the CDR3 end, the germline J gene is used to fill in that end. The chain carries TRBV2 and TRBJ2-2; 11 bases fit TRBD1. Germline CDR1 and CDR2: SNHLY and FYNNEI. CDR3 length: 14 amino acids. The CDR3 sequence: CASSWTGGGEKLFF. The CDR3 DNA, read in part, is TGTGCCAGCAGTTGGACAGGGGGCGGCGAAAAG.

With respect to this clone: The read is 3 residues too short to cover the CDR3 end, so that end is filled in from the germline J gene. The V call is TRBV5-1, the J call TRBJ2-5; TRBD1 aligns across 10 bases. Germline V gene sequence: CDR1 SGHRS, CDR2 YFSETQ. Trimming removed 4 bases from V and 1 base from J; junction bases left unmatched: 4. The CDR3 has 15 amino acids. The CDR3 bases that were read are TGCGCCAGCAGCGACAGGACAGGGGGCCAAGAGACC. Translated: CASSDRTGGQET. The whole CDR3 is CASSDRTGGQETQYF.

With regard to this clone: The CDR3 end is not reached by the read, which stops 3 residues before it; the germline J gene fills it in. The rearrangement joins TRBV7-9 to TRBJ2-7, with a weak D call TRBD1 (5 bases). V was clipped by 3 bases and J by 4 bases, with 16 bases between them. Per the germline V gene, CDR1 is SEHNR and CDR2 is FQNEAQ (reference sequence). This CDR3 has 15 residues. CDR3 DNA, as far as it was read: TGTGCCAGCAGCTTTCCTTCAGGGAAAGCTTACGAG. It yields the protein CASSFPSGKAYE. The complete CDR3 protein is CASSFPSGKAYEQYF.

Note on this clone: Read coverage stops 3 residues before the CDR3 terminus; the germline J gene supplies the remainder. The J gene is TRBJ1-1, the V gene TRBV7-9, with TRBD1 matching over 8 bases. From germline, CDR1 is SEHNR and CDR2 FQNEAQ (reference sequence). This CDR3 comprises 12 residues. The CDR3 is CASSIQGASAFF. The sequenced CDR3 bases are TGTGCCAGCAGCATCCAGGGGGCGAGC.

As regards this clone: The read stops 3 residues short of the end of the CDR3; the missing end is completed from the germline J gene. The chain is built from TRBV30 and TRBJ2-1; TRBD2 matches 8 bases. Trimming at V came to 0 bases and at J to 9 bases, leaving 4 bases not matched to a gene. Germline V gene lookup returns CDR1 GTSNPN and CDR2 SVGIG (reference sequence). This CDR3 spans 13 amino acids. CDR3 region: CAWSVIAGIEQFF. The sequenced part of the CDR3 DNA is TGTGCCTGGAGTGTAATAGCGGGGATTGAG.

About this clone: The missing CDR3 end, 3 residues past where the read stops, is filled in from the germline J gene. The rearrangement uses TRBV7-8 and TRBJ2-3; TRBD2 matches 11 bases. J lost 3 bases, V lost 5 bases, and 4 bases had no gene match. Germline V lookup: CDR1 SGHVS, CDR2 FQNEAQ. There are 15 residues in the CDR3. CDR3 in amino acids: CASSVLAGATDTQYF. CDR3 bases read: TGTGCCAGCAGCGTACTAGCGGGGGCTACAGATACG.

A word on this clone: The read comes to an end 3 residues before the CDR3 does, leaving the germline J gene to fill in the end. The chain carries TRBV7-8 and TRBJ1-2; TRBD1 agrees at 10 bases. The CDR3 length is 13 residues. V was clipped by 4 bases and J by 7 bases; unmatched bases: 3. The germline V gene encodes CDR1 SGHVS and CDR2 FQNEAQ. The CDR3 sequence is CASSWDRGGGYTF. Incomplete CDR3 DNA: TGTGCCAGCAGCTGGGACAGGGGAGGTGGC.

Remarks on this clone: The CDR3 is cut off 3 residues early in the read; its end comes from the germline J gene. This rearrangement joins TRBV28 to TRBJ2-4, with 7 positions matching TRBD1. The CDR3 totals 13 residues. Germline values: CDR1 MDHEN, CDR2 SYDVKM. The part of the CDR3 DNA that was read is TGTGCCAGTACTACAGGGGTAAGGCAGCCT. As protein: CASTTGVRQP. The entire CDR3 reads CASTTGVRQPQYF.

CDR3 bases read: TGCGCCAGCAGCTGGGAAAAAGCGGGAGGGCGGAATTACGAG. Amino acids: CASSWEKAGGRNYE. The full CDR3 protein is CASSWEKAGGRNYEQYF. The chain combines TRBV5-1 with TRBJ2-7; TRBD2 aligns across 10 bases. The read halts 3 residues ahead of the CDR3 end, with the missing end drawn from the germline J gene. V lost 3 bases to trimming and J lost 4 bases; unmatched junction nucleotides: 13. The CDR3 loop spans 17 amino acids. Germline V gives CDR1 SGHRS, CDR2 YFSETQ.

In the case of this clone: The read stops 3 residues short of the end of the CDR3; the missing end is completed from the germline J gene. The chain uses TRBV10-1 and TRBJ1-1; D is unclear. CDR1 is WNHNN and CDR2 is SYGVQD in the germline V gene (reference sequence). The CDR3 is made up of 12 amino acids. Partial CDR3 DNA: TGCGCCAGCAGTGAGTCACCTTCGGGA. Its protein is CASSESPSG. From start to end, the CDR3 is CASSESPSGAFF.

On this clone itself: The sequence runs out 3 residues before the end of the CDR3; the remainder is reconstructed from the germline J gene. The chain carries TRBV20-1 and TRBJ1-4; D is perhaps TRBD1 (5 bases). There are 13 residues in the CDR3. Germline CDR1 DFQATT, CDR2 SNEGSKA (reference sequence). V lost 2 bases to trimming and J lost 7 bases, with 11 bases between them. CDR3 bases read: TGCAGTGCTAGAAGGCAGGGAGCTGAAAAA. It is translated as CSARRQGAEK. The CDR3 reads in full as CSARRQGAEKLFF.

Concerning this clone: The observed sequence ends 3 residues before the CDR3 terminus, with the missing tail filled in from the germline J gene. The chain uses TRBV20-1 and TRBJ2-1; perhaps D is TRBD1 or TRBD2 (5 bases each). CDR1 DFQATT and CDR2 SNEGSKA come from the germline V gene (reference sequence). This CDR3 spans 14 amino acids. The V end was cut by 3 bases, the J end by 8 bases, with 17 bases between. The sequenced part of the CDR3 DNA is TGCAGTGCTAGGAGAGGTGAGGGGAACGATGAG. Translation gives CSARRGEGNDE. The full CDR3 sequence reads CSARRGEGNDEQFF.

The covered CDR3 bases are TGTGCCAGCAGCTTATGGACAGGAGAACCG. Its protein is CASSLWTGEP. The whole CDR3 sequence is CASSLWTGEPQYF. The rearrangement links TRBV7-2 to TRBJ2-3; the match to TRBD1 covers 7 bases. The CDR3 extends 3 residues past the end of the read, so its final part is completed from the germline J gene. The CDR3 sequence is 13 residues long. Germline values: CDR1 SGHTA, CDR2 FQGNSA.

Of note for this clone: The read ends 3 residues shy of where the CDR3 ends; the end is completed using the germline J gene. V is TRBV7-9 and J is TRBJ2-4; maybe TRBD1 (6 bases). The CDR3 totals 12 residues. Germline CDR1 and CDR2: SEHNR and FQNEAQ (reference sequence). CDR3 sequence: CASSTDSYGQYF. CDR3 bases read: TGTGCCAGCAGCACGGACAGCTATGGT.

This CDR3 reads CASSVESAGGPYNEQFF. The CDR3 DNA, read in part, is TGTGCCAGCAGCGTAGAGTCGGCGGGAGGGCCTTACAATGAG. The chain employs TRBV9 and TRBJ2-1, with TRBD2 matching over 9 bases. Read sequence stops 3 residues before the CDR3 end, and the germline J gene provides the missing end. The CDR3 covers 17 residues. CDR1 is SGDLS, CDR2 YYNGEE, per germline. The trim removed 0 bases at V and 4 bases at J, leaving 8 bases unmatched.

As to this clone: Sequencing ends 3 residues short of the CDR3 end; the germline J gene provides the rest. This sequence joins TRBV7-8 and TRBJ1-1; TRBD1 aligns across 7 bases. The CDR3 has 13 residues. The germline V gene has CDR1 SGHVS and CDR2 FQNEAQ. CDR3: CASSSTGFAGAFF. Partial CDR3 DNA: TGTGCCAGCAGCTCGACAGGGTTTGCGGGT. The variable domain in full, completed from reference TRBV7-8 and TRBJ1-1, reads GAGVSQSPRYKVAKRGQDVALRCDPISGHVSLFWYQQALGQGPEFLTYFQNEAQLDKSGLPSDRFFAERPEGSVSTLKIQRTQQEDSAVYLCASSSTGFAGAFFGQGTRLTVV.

With respect to this clone: The read gets to within 3 residues of the CDR3 end, and the germline J gene fills in the rest. The chain joins TRBV9 to TRBJ2-2, with 8 bases aligning to TRBD2. The germline V gene encodes CDR1 SGDLS and CDR2 YYNGEE. The CDR3 runs 15 residues. Trimming at V came to 4 bases and at J to 5 bases, leaving 7 bases not matched to a gene. The CDR3 loop reads CASSSGSGKTGELFF. The part of the CDR3 DNA that was read is TGTGCCAGCAGCAGCGGGAGTGGTAAGACCGGGGAG.